This is a list of T cell receptor beta chains from one sample in a study of T cell changes during pregnancy in multiple sclerosis. The repertoire was sequenced with immunoSEQ multiplex PCR; TCRdb's copy has only in-frame clones and lacks some. The sample shows approximately 90,000 clones, roughly 89% of them seen only once. Here the sequenced sample was peripheral blood, taken after pregnancy. The receptors stem from a female donor in good health, enrolled as a control in a pregnancy study. Both conserved end residues are part of each CDR3. Each record gives: clone size, J gene, D gene, V gene, CDR3 protein, CDR3 DNA. A D gene is named only where the DNA matches it firmly. The listing skips clone size in some rows; elsewhere it reads once, few, many or a size class.

once | TRBJ2-2 | . | TRBV10-3 | CAIRRGGTATGELFF | TGTGCCATCAGGAGAGGGGGGACAGCCACCGGGGAGCTGTTTTTT
. | TRBJ1-4 | . | TRBV6-6 | CASRRGSAANEKLFF | TGTGCCAGTAGAAGGGGGAGCGCGGCTAATGAAAAACTGTTTTTT
. | TRBJ1-6 | . | TRBV18 | CASSPGRVGNSPLHF | TGTGCCAGCTCACCAGGGCGGGTTGGTAATTCACCCCTCCACTTT
. | TRBJ1-2 | TRBD1 | TRBV28 | CATYGQGAYNYGYTF | TGTGCCACCTATGGACAGGGCGCCTACAACTATGGCTACACCTTC
. | TRBJ2-6 | . | TRBV7-9 | CASSLTGLSGANVLTF | TGTGCCAGCAGCTTGACAGGACTCTCTGGGGCCAACGTCCTGACCTTC
. | TRBJ2-3 | . | TRBV19 | CASTIPGYRNTQYF | TGTGCCAGTACCATCCCCGGGTACCGGAATACGCAGTATTTT
. | TRBJ2-3 | . | TRBV20-1 | CSASMDTQYF | TGCAGTGCTAGCATGGATACGCAGTATTTT
. | TRBJ1-1 | TRBD1 | TRBV6-6 | CASSFPDRGEYTEAFF | TGTGCCAGCAGTTTTCCTGACAGGGGGGAGTACACTGAAGCTTTCTTT
. | TRBJ1-2 | . | TRBV5-6 | CASSLDSSYGYTF | TGTGCCAGCAGCCTGGACAGCAGCTATGGCTACACCTTC
. | TRBJ1-2 | . | TRBV5-1 | CASSLDSSYGYTF | TGCGCCAGCAGCTTGGACAGCTCCTATGGCTACACCTTC
. | TRBJ1-1 | . | TRBV15 | CATSRLAGLTEAFF | TGTGCCACCAGCAGACTGGCAGGGTTGACTGAAGCTTTCTTT
. | TRBJ2-7 | TRBD1 | TRBV4-3 | CASSHGQGGAYEQYF | TGCGCCAGCAGCCACGGACAGGGTGGGGCCTACGAGCAGTACTTC
. | TRBJ2-1 | . | TRBV7-8 | CASSLERDEQFF | TGTGCCAGCAGCTTAGAGAGGGATGAGCAGTTCTTC
. | TRBJ2-5 | TRBD2 | TRBV10-3 | CAISESWGRGSQETQYF | TGTGCCATCAGTGAGAGCTGGGGGAGGGGATCTCAAGAGACCCAGTACTTC
. | TRBJ1-1 | TRBD1 | TRBV30 | CASYRGRGPTEAFF | TGTGCCAGTTACAGGGGGAGAGGTCCCACTGAAGCTTTCTTT
. | TRBJ1-6 | . | TRBV5-1 | CATKTGFGGNSPLHF | TGCGCCACCAAAACAGGATTCGGGGGGAATTCACCCCTCCACTTT
. | TRBJ2-5 | TRBD1 | TRBV18 | CASSPQRGQGARETQYF | TGTGCCAGCTCACCGCAAAGAGGACAGGGGGCGCGAGAGACCCAGTACTTC
. | TRBJ1-1 | . | TRBV5-4 | CASSFGGEAFF | TGTGCCAGCAGCTTCGGGGGGGAAGCTTTCTTT
few | TRBJ1-5 | . | TRBV2 | CASSEEGGLNQPQHF | TGTGCCAGCAGTGAAGAGGGGGGGCTGAATCAGCCCCAGCATTTT
. | TRBJ2-5 | TRBD2 | TRBV30 | CAWSLGTSGAGTQYF | TGTGCCTGGAGTCTCGGGACTAGCGGGGCCGGGACCCAGTACTTC
. | TRBJ2-7 | TRBD2 | TRBV5-4 | CASSLGRGAIGLYEQYF | TGTGCCAGCAGCTTGGGGCGGGGGGCGATCGGGCTCTACGAGCAGTACTTC
. | TRBJ1-1 | TRBD1 | TRBV6-5 | CASSPQGAKTEAFF | TGTGCCAGCAGTCCACAGGGGGCAAAGACTGAAGCTTTCTTT
. | TRBJ2-2 | . | TRBV7-2 | CASSSVGDTGELFF | TGTGCCAGCAGCTCCGTTGGAGACACCGGGGAGCTGTTTTTT